These T cell receptor beta chains were read from a single sample in a study of shared clonotypes between healthy human individuals. Using immunoSEQ multiplex PCR, the repertoire was profiled, and TCRdb retains in-frame clones only, with some absent. Of roughly 700,000 clones listed, about 74% were seen once; the top ten hold 1.5% to 2%. Sequenced: memory CD4+ T cells sorted from blood. Source of these receptors: a woman in her twenties or thirties in good health. Both conserved end residues are part of each CDR3. Fields, in order: V gene, D gene, J gene, clone size, CDR3 protein, CDR3 DNA. D genes are given only for firm matches. Size tells how often a clone was seen (once, few, many) or the class of an expanded clone, and some rows leave it out.

V gene: TRBV6-5; D gene: NA; J gene: TRBJ1-2; clone size: many; CDR3 protein: CASSYSSGTGYTF; CDR3 DNA: TGTGCCAGCAGTTACTCGTCCGGGACTGGCTACACCTTC
V gene: TRBV9; D gene: TRBD2; J gene: TRBJ2-2; clone size: NA; CDR3 protein: CASSVGLAGGTTGELFF; CDR3 DNA: TGTGCCAGCAGCGTAGGGCTAGCGGGAGGGACCACCGGGGAGCTGTTTTTT
V gene: TRBV9; D gene: TRBD1; J gene: TRBJ2-5; clone size: NA; CDR3 protein: CASSVSGTEETQYF; CDR3 DNA: TGTGCCAGCAGCGTCTCCGGGACAGAGGAGACCCAGTACTTC
V gene: TRBV6-6; D gene: TRBD2; J gene: TRBJ2-5; clone size: once; CDR3 protein: CASSYLAGGIETQYF; CDR3 DNA: TGTGCCAGCAGTTACCTAGCGGGAGGTATAGAGACCCAGTACTTC
V gene: TRBV28; D gene: NA; J gene: TRBJ2-7; clone size: NA; CDR3 protein: CASSRTLGAIHEQYF; CDR3 DNA: TGTGCCAGCAGTCGAACTCTGGGGGCGATCCACGAGCAGTACTTC
V gene: TRBV2; D gene: NA; J gene: TRBJ1-5; clone size: NA; CDR3 protein: CASWGGRGNQPQHF; CDR3 DNA: TGTGCCAGCTGGGGCGGACGGGGAAATCAGCCCCAGCATTTT
V gene: TRBV19; D gene: NA; J gene: TRBJ1-5; clone size: NA; CDR3 protein: CASTHHDSSNQPQHF; CDR3 DNA: TGTGCCAGTACCCATCATGACAGTAGCAATCAGCCCCAGCATTTT
V gene: TRBV29-1; D gene: TRBD1; J gene: TRBJ2-3; clone size: NA; CDR3 protein: CSGGQGREDTQYF; CDR3 DNA: TGCAGCGGGGGACAGGGGCGCGAAGATACGCAGTATTTT
V gene: TRBV27; D gene: NA; J gene: TRBJ2-1; clone size: NA; CDR3 protein: CASSLPQGNEQFF; CDR3 DNA: TGTGCCAGCAGTTTACCACAGGGTAATGAGCAGTTCTTC
V gene: TRBV27; D gene: TRBD1; J gene: TRBJ2-5; clone size: NA; CDR3 protein: CASSRGQTETQYF; CDR3 DNA: TGTGCCAGCAGTAGGGGACAGACGGAGACCCAGTACTTC
V gene: TRBV28; D gene: NA; J gene: TRBJ1-2; clone size: NA; CDR3 protein: CASSRGEGGYTF; CDR3 DNA: TGTGCCAGCTCCAGGGGAGAAGGTGGCTACACCTTC
V gene: TRBV13; D gene: NA; J gene: TRBJ2-5; clone size: few; CDR3 protein: CASSKDSQETQYF; CDR3 DNA: TGTGCCAGCAGCAAGGACAGCCAAGAGACCCAGTACTTC
V gene: TRBV11-2; D gene: TRBD2; J gene: TRBJ2-1; clone size: NA; CDR3 protein: CASSLISGSRNEQFF; CDR3 DNA: TGTGCCAGCAGCTTAATAAGCGGGAGTAGAAATGAGCAGTTCTTC
V gene: TRBV4-2; D gene: TRBD1; J gene: TRBJ1-4; clone size: NA; CDR3 protein: CASSPGQGAGTNEKLFF; CDR3 DNA: TGTGCCAGCAGCCCAGGACAGGGGGCTGGAACTAATGAAAAACTGTTTTTT